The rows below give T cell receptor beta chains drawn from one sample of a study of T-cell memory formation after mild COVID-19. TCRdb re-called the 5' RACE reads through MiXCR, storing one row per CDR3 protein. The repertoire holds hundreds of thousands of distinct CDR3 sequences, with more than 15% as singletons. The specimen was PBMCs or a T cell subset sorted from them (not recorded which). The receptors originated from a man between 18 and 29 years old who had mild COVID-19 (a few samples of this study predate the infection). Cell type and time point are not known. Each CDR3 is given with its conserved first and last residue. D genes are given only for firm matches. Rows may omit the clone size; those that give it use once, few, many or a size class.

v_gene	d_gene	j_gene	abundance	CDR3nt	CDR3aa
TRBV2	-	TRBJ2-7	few	TGTGCCAGCATGCAGCAGGGCCCCTACGAGCAGTACTTC	CASMQQGPYEQYF
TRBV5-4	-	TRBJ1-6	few	TGTGCCAGCAGCCCCTTGACAGGAGCCCTTAATTCACCCCTCCACTTT	CASSPLTGALNSPLHF
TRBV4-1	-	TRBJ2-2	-	TGCGCCAGCAGCCAAGCCCCCCGGGCCGGGGAGCTGTTTTTT	CASSQAPRAGELFF
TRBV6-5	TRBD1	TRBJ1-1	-	TGTGCCAGCAGACCCCCCCGACAGGGTGAAGCTTTCTTT	CASRPPRQGEAFF
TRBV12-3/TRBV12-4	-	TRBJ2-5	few	TGTGCCAGCAATGAGGGGTACGGTGAGACCCAGTACTTC	CASNEGYGETQYF
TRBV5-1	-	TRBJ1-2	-	TGCGCCAGCAGCCCTCTCGAACAGGGTCTCCGGGGCTACACCTTC	CASSPLEQGLRGYTF
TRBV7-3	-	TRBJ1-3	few	TGTGCCAGCAGCAGGGACGGCAGGTTCGGAAACACCATATATTTT	CASSRDGRFGNTIYF
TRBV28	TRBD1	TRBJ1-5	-	TGTGCCAGCAGTTTAGGGCAGGGGGCGGCGGGTCAGCCCCAGCATTTT	CASSLGQGAAGQPQHF
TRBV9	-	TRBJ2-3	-	TGTGCCAGCAGCCCTCAGGGGATCCACGCAGATACGCAGTATTTT	CASSPQGIHADTQYF
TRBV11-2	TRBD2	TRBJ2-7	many	TGTGCCAGCAGCTTGAACCCTAGCGGGGGGGCCGGTGAGCAGTACTTC	CASSLNPSGGAGEQYF
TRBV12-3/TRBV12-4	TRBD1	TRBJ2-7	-	TGTGCCAGCAAGAGATGGACAGGGTCCCACGAGCAGTACTTC	CASKRWTGSHEQYF
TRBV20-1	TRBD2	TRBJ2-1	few	TGCAGTGCTAGGAGAGGGACTAGCGCATACAATGAGCAGTTCTTC	CSARRGTSAYNEQFF
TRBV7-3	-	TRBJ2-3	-	TGTGCCAGCAGCCCCCAGGGACTGCTCACAGATACGCAGTATTTT	CASSPQGLLTDTQYF
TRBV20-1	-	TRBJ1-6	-	TGCAGTGCTAGTATTGCGGGAGGGGACTCTCATTCACCCCTCCACTTT	CSASIAGGDSHSPLHF
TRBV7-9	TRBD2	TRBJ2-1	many	TGTGCCAGCATCACACAGCGGGGAAGCTCCTACAATGAGCAGTTCTTC	CASITQRGSSYNEQFF
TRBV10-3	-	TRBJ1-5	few	TGTGCCATCAGTGACCTCAATCAGCCCCAGCATTTT	CAISDLNQPQHF
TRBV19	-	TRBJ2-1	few	TGTGCCAGTAGTGTCACGGGACACCTCAATGAGCAGTTCTTC	CASSVTGHLNEQFF